Following are 17 T cell receptor beta chains from one sample sequenced in a study of Graves' ophthalmopathy and Graves' hyperthyroidism. Amplification targeted the TCR beta CDR3 regions, with RNA transcripts as the source material. An opening RT-PCR round employed HTBI primers and preceded a second-round multiplex PCR. TCRdb re-called the multiplex PCR reads with MiXCR, one entry per CDR3 protein. The repertoire has 200,000 to 250,000 distinct CDR3 sequences, approximately 28% of them found once; the top ten carry approximately 9.6%. The sample comprised peripheral blood. All receptors derive from a man aged 50 to 60 with Graves' ophthalmopathy.

The sample holds many counts of this clonotype. The genes are TRBV28 and TRBJ2-7; possibly TRBD2 for D (6 bases). The CDR3 sequence is 13 residues long. Germline V CDR1 and CDR2: MDHEN, SYDVKM. The V gene lost 6 bases and the J gene lost 3 bases, with 12 bases spanning the gap. In nucleotides, the CDR3 is TGTGCCAGCAGGCGGGGCCAGGTCTACGAGCAGTACTTC. It translates to CASRRGQVYEQYF.

In its sample, this clonotype was seen many times. The CDR3 nucleotides read TGCAGTGCTAGAGAACAGGGGCCTGGAAACACCATATATTTT. This sequence encodes CSAREQGPGNTIYF. The chain has TRBV20-1 and TRBJ1-3, with TRBD1 matching over 7 bases. Germline CDR1 is DFQATT and CDR2 is SNEGSKA (reference sequence). The junction had 1 base not matched to a gene; V was cut back by 0 bases and J by 2 bases. This CDR3 contains 14 residues.

This clonotype was counted many times. The genes are TRBV5-4 and TRBJ2-7, with D maybe TRBD2 (6 bases). The CDR3 loop spans 16 amino acids. The germline V gene has CDR1 SGHNT and CDR2 YYREEE (reference sequence). The germline V and J ends were trimmed by 1 base and 5 bases, with 19 bases remaining between them. The CDR3 nucleotides read TGTGCCAGCAGCTTGTCAGGAGGGGTTGTAAAGAACGAGCAGTACTTC. Translated, it gives CASSLSGGVVKNEQYF.

The V gene is TRBV27, the J gene TRBJ1-2; the match to TRBD1 covers 7 bases. Germline lookup yields CDR1 MNHEY and CDR2 SMNVEV (reference sequence). Trimming removed 4 bases from V and 8 bases from J; junction bases left unmatched: 7. The CDR3 consists of 13 residues. As DNA, the CDR3 is TGTGCCAGCAGTTCAGACAGGGAGGAAGGCTACACCTTC. Amino acids: CASSSDREEGYTF.

This clonotype was recorded at least ten times. The chain carries TRBV28 and TRBJ2-4; 8 bases match TRBD2. The trim removed 8 bases at V and 0 bases at J, leaving 6 bases unmatched. Germline CDR1 and CDR2: MDHEN and SYDVKM. CDR3 length: 15 amino acids. CDR3 in amino acids: CASGAGDLAKNIQYF. CDR3 DNA sequence: TGTGCCAGCGGAGCGGGAGACCTAGCCAAAAACATTCAGTACTTC. The variable domain in full, completed from reference TRBV28 and TRBJ2-4, reads DVKVTQSSRYLVKRTGEKVFLECVQDMDHENMFWYRQDPGLGLRLIYFSYDVKMKEKGDIPEGYSVSREKKERFSLILESASTNQTSMYLCASGAGDLAKNIQYFGAGTRLSVL.

This clonotype was seen repeatedly, ten times or more. J is TRBJ1-5 and V is TRBV19; D gene ambiguous. The germline V and J ends were trimmed by 5 bases and 0 bases, with 8 bases remaining between them. The CDR3 is made up of 14 amino acids. CDR1 LNHDA and CDR2 SQIVND come from the germline V gene (reference sequence). DNA of the CDR3: TGTGCCAGTAGTGTGGTGGGTAGCAATCAGCCCCAGCATTTT. Translated: CASSVVGSNQPQHF.

The chain couples TRBV11-2 to TRBJ1-2; D remains ambiguous. Germline CDR1 is SGHAT and CDR2 is FQNNGV. The germline V and J ends were trimmed by 0 bases and 4 bases, with 15 bases remaining between them. This CDR3 is 16 amino acids long. CDR3 nucleotides: TGTGCCAGCAGCTTAGAAGCTACCAGGTCCTTCTATGGCTACACCTTC. Translating gives CASSLEATRSFYGYTF.

This clonotype was detected ten times or more. CDR3 amino acids: CASSLLDRGFQETQYF. CDR3 bases: TGTGCCAGCAGTTTGCTGGACAGGGGATTTCAAGAGACCCAGTACTTC. This chain uses TRBV28 with TRBJ2-5; 9 bases map to TRBD1. This CDR3 has 16 amino acids. CDR1 and CDR2 (germline): MDHEN, SYDVKM. V dropped 3 bases and J dropped 2; count of bases not matched to a gene: 7.

Many counts were recorded for this clonotype. This chain links TRBV6-1 with TRBJ2-7, with a tentative D call TRBD2 (6 bases). CDR3 length: 14 amino acids. V lost 3 bases and J 2 bases, leaving 11 bases between the germline ends. Germline CDR1 MNHNS, CDR2 SASEGT. CDR3 region: CASSDGLITYEQYF. The CDR3 DNA is TGTGCCAGCAGTGATGGACTAATAACCTACGAGCAGTACTTC.

The sample holds many counts of this clonotype. The chain links TRBV11-2 to TRBJ1-1, with unresolved D. CDR1 and CDR2 (germline): SGHAT, FQNNGV. This CDR3 has 13 amino acids. V lost 9 bases to trimming and J lost 3 bases, with 14 bases between them. Here the CDR3 reads CASRLLGDTEAFF. Here the CDR3 DNA reads TGTGCCAGTCGACTCCTTGGGGACACTGAAGCTTTCTTT.

This clonotype was detected many times. The chain has TRBV20-1 and TRBJ2-7, with 7 bases lining up with TRBD1. The CDR3 consists of 13 residues. V was clipped by 6 bases and J by 4 bases; unmatched bases: 9. CDR1 and CDR2 (germline): DFQATT, SNEGSKA (reference sequence). CDR3 protein: CSATEGATYEQYF. CDR3 bases: TGCAGTGCGACAGAGGGGGCGACGTACGAGCAGTACTTC.

This clonotype was seen ten or more times. Relative to the germline gene, one junction end is altered; a read error may explain this. The gene calls are TRBV28 and TRBJ1-6, with TRBD1 identical over 9 bases. The CDR3 length is 17 residues. Germline lookup yields CDR1 MDHEN and CDR2 SYDVKM. This chain's CDR3 is CASSLSGTGSPNSPLHF. CDR3 bases: TGCGCCAGCAGTTTATCCGGGACAGGGTCCCCGAATTCACCCCTCCACTTT.

This clonotype was counted at least ten times. The chain links TRBV30 to TRBJ1-3; no definite D call. From germline, CDR1 is GTSNPN and CDR2 SVGIG (reference sequence). The CDR3 consists of 14 residues. Trimming pared 5 bases from V and 0 bases from J, leaving 11 bases between. The CDR3 here is CAWEQAGSGNTIYF. CDR3 coding DNA: TGTGCCTGGGAGCAAGCTGGCTCTGGAAACACCATATATTTT.

V and J are TRBV4-2 and TRBJ2-4; maybe TRBD1 (5 bases). Germline loops: CDR1 LGHNA, CDR2 YNFKEQ. The CDR3 length is 14 residues. The ends were cut back, 4 bases at V and 6 bases at J, with 13 bases in the middle. CDR3 residues: CASSPSNGANIQYF. The CDR3 bases are TGTGCCAGCAGCCCCTCTAATGGGGCAAACATTCAGTACTTC.

This clonotype was seen at least ten times. The chain couples TRBV19 to TRBJ2-7; the match to TRBD2 covers 8 bases. From germline, CDR1 is LNHDA and CDR2 SQIVND (reference sequence). The CDR3 has 15 residues. V was pared by 2 bases and J by 5 bases, with 8 bases of the junction left unmatched. CDR3 amino acids: CASSITGPGGNEQYF. In DNA, the CDR3 is TGTGCCAGTAGTATAACGGGGCCGGGGGGGAACGAGCAGTACTTC.

The chain joins TRBV6-5 to TRBJ1-1; unclear D gene. Between the trimmed V and J ends, which lost 0 bases and 3 bases, there was a span of 11 bases. CDR1 and CDR2 from the germline V gene are MNHEY and SVGAGI. This CDR3 spans 15 amino acids. This CDR3 reads CASSYSNVGYTEAFF. Written as DNA, the CDR3 is TGTGCCAGCAGTTACTCGAATGTGGGTTACACTGAAGCTTTCTTT.

This clonotype was observed at least ten times. The rearrangement uses TRBV19 and TRBJ1-2; 8 bases fit TRBD1. This CDR3 is built from 13 residues. V shed 6 bases, J shed 8 bases, and the junction held 8 bases outside the gene matches. The germline CDR1 and CDR2 sequences are LNHDA and SQIVND (reference sequence). CDR3 bases: TGTGCCAGTAGACGGACAGGGACGAAAGGCTACACCTTC. Translation gives CASRRTGTKGYTF.